The T cell receptor beta chain under discussion was sequenced for a study of T cell clones after liver transplantation. As for the study in general: Apart from three HCV-positive recipients, transplants were for non-autoimmune, non-viral reasons.

This table comes from immunoSEQ multiplex PCR, and its TCRdb copy is limited to in-frame clones, with some not included. The repertoire holds some 9,000 clones, with about two thirds as singletons. This clonotype was sampled from a human patient who received a liver transplant. Some T cells may be provided by the graft donor. The starting material was CD8+ T cells from blood, obtained at the approximately 16-month timepoint.

CDR3 nucleotides: TGTGCCAGCCCCCCTCCAGGGCAGGGGGTGTGGGAGCAGTACTTC. Translation: CASPPPGQGVWEQYF. J is TRBJ2-7 and V is TRBV6-5; 7 nucleotides line up with TRBD1. V dropped 8 bases and J dropped 7; count of bases not matched to a gene: 17. Germline V gene sequence: CDR1 MNHEY, CDR2 SVGAGI. The CDR3 totals 15 residues.